What follows describes a single T cell receptor beta chain. Its antigen is as yet unknown. This entry comes from a study of cytomegalovirus exposure and HLA in healthy donors. The PCR was carried out with 60 Vbeta primers and 13 Jbeta primers. Sequenced by immunoSEQ multiplex PCR; TCRdb stores in-frame clones only, minus some. The sample holds 150,000 to 200,000 clones, roughly 85% seen once. Study findings and constraints: Excluded: some indistinguishable V segments such as TRBV6-2 and TRBV6-3. The study flagged around 150 TCR beta chains as cytomegalovirus-associated.

V lost 6 bases and J lost 6; bases outside the gene matches: 6. This CDR3 comprises 13 residues. Per germline, CDR1 LGHNA and CDR2 YNFKEQ. The chain has TRBV4-2 and TRBJ1-2, with 8 bases matching TRBD1. The material sequenced was PBMCs. The source is a woman between 50 and 59 years old in good health and CMV-seronegative. The CDR3 bases are TGTGCCAGCAGAGCGGACAGGGTGGATGGCTACACCTTC. As protein: CASRADRVDGYTF.